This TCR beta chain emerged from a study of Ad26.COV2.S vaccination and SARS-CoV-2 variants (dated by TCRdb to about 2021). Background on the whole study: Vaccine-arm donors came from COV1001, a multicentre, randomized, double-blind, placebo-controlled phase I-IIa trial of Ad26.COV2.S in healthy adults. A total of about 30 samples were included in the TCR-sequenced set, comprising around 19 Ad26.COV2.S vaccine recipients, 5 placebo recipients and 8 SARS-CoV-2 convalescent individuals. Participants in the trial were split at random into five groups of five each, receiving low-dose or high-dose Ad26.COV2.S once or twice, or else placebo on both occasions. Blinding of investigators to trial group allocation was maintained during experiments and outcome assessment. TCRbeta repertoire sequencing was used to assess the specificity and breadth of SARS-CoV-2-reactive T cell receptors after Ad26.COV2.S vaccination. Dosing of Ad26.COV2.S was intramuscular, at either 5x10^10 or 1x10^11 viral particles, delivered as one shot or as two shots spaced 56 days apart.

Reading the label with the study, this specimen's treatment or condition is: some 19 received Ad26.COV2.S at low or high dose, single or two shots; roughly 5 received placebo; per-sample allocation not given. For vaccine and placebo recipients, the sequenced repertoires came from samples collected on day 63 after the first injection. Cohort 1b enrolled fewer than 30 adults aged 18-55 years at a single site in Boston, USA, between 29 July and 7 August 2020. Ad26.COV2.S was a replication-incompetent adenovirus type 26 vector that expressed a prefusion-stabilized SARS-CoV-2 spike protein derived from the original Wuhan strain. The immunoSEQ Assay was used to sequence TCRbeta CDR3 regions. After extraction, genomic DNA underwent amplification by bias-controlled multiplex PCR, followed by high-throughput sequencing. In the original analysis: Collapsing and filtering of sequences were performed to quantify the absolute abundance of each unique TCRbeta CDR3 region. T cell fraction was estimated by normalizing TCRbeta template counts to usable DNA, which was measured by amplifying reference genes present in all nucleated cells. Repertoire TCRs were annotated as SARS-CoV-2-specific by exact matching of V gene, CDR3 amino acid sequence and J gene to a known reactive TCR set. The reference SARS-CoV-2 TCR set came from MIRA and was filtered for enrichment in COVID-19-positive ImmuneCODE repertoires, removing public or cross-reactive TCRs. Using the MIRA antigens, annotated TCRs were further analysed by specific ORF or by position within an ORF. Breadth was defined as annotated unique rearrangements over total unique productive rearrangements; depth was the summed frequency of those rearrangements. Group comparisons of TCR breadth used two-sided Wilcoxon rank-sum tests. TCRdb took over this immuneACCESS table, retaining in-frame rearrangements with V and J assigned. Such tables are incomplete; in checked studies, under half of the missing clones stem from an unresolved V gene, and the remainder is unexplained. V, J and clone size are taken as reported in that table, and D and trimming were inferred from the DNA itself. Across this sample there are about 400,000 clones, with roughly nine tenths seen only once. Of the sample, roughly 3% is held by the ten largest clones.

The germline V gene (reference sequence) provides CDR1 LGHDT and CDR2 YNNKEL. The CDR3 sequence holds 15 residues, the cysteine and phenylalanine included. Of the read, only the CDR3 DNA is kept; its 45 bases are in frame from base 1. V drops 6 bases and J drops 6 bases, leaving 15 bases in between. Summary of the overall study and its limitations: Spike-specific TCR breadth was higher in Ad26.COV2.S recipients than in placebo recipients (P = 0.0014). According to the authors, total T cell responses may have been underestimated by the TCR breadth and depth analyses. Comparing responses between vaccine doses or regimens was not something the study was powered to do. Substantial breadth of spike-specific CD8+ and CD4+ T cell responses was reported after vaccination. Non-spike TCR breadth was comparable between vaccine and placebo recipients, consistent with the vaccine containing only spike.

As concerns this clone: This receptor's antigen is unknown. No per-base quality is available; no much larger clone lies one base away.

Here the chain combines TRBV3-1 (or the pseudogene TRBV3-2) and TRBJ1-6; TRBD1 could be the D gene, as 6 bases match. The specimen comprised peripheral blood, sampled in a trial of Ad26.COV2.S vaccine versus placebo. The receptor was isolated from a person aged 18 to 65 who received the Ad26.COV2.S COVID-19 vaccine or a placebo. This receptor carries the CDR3 CASRPSDRSNSPLHF. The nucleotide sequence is TGTGCCAGCAGACCGTCCGACAGGTCTAATTCACCCCTCCACTTT.